The rows below give T cell receptor beta chains drawn from one sample of a study of cytomegalovirus exposure and HLA in healthy donors. The data were produced by immunoSEQ multiplex PCR, yet TCRdb's version contains in-frame clones alone and is incomplete. The sample lists over 150,000 clones, roughly 80% seen once, with 8.5% in the top ten. Sequences were obtained from PBMCs. The origin of the receptors is a male donor in good health and CMV-seropositive. The CDR3 runs from the conserved cysteine through the conserved F or W. The D gene is left open where the match is weak. The size of a clone is reported for some rows only, either as once, few or many, or as a class for expanded clones.

clone size	V gene	D gene	J gene	CDR3 DNA	CDR3 protein
NA	TRBV11-2	NA	TRBJ2-7	TGTGCCAGTAAGAAGGGAGATCTCCACGAGCAGTACTTC	CASKKGDLHEQYF
NA	TRBV11-2	NA	TRBJ2-3	TGTGCCAGCAGCTCTAGGACAGATACGCAGTATTTT	CASSSRTDTQYF
NA	TRBV6-6	NA	TRBJ1-1	TGTGCCAGCAGTTACTCCGCCAGGGTTGGTTCCACTGAAGCTTTCTTT	CASSYSARVGSTEAFF
NA	TRBV19	TRBD1	TRBJ1-1	TGTGCCAGTAGTATAGAGTGGCGACAGGGGAAGAACACTGAAGCTTTCTTT	CASSIEWRQGKNTEAFF
NA	TRBV27	NA	TRBJ1-4	TGTGCCAGCAGTTCCCAACTCGGGGGGTATGAAAAACTGTTTTTT	CASSSQLGGYEKLFF
NA	TRBV5-1	TRBD1	TRBJ1-2	TGCGCCAGCAGCCAAAATTTTGGGACAGGGGGCGGCTACACCTTC	CASSQNFGTGGGYTF
NA	TRBV14	NA	TRBJ1-2	TGTGCCAGCAGCCAACAGGGATTTGACTATGGCTACACCTTC	CASSQQGFDYGYTF
NA	TRBV27	TRBD2	TRBJ2-3	TGTGCCAGCAGTTTCCTGGGGAGCGGGAGAACAGATACGCAGTATTTT	CASSFLGSGRTDTQYF
NA	TRBV7-2	TRBD1	TRBJ1-6	TGTGCCAGCAGCAGGCGACAGGGAAATTCACCCCTCCACTTT	CASSRRQGNSPLHF
NA	TRBV29-1	NA	TRBJ2-7	TGCAGCGTCTACGACAGCTCCTACGAGCAGTACTTC	CSVYDSSYEQYF
once	TRBV7-9	NA	TRBJ2-1	TGTGCCAGCTCCTTTGGGAGCTCCTACAATGAGCAGTTCTTC	CASSFGSSYNEQFF
NA	TRBV5-8	TRBD1	TRBJ1-4	TGTGCCAGCAGCTTTGCCGGGACAGGGACTGCAACTAATGAAAAACTGTTTTTT	CASSFAGTGTATNEKLFF
NA	TRBV28	NA	TRBJ2-6	TGTGCCAGCAGTTCGGCAGGGGACTCTGGGGCCAACGTCCTGACTTTC	CASSSAGDSGANVLTF
NA	TRBV21-1	NA	TRBJ1-3	TGTGCCACCACCGAGGGGGTAAACACCATATATTTT	CATTEGVNTIYF
NA	TRBV29-1	TRBD1	TRBJ1-3	TGCAGCGTTGCGAATGCCGGGACAGGGCCTGGAAACACCATATATTTT	CSVANAGTGPGNTIYF
NA	TRBV25-1	NA	TRBJ2-5	TGTGCCAGCAGTGAATCCGGGACCCAGTACTTC	CASSESGTQYF
NA	TRBV5-1	TRBD1	TRBJ2-1	TGCGCCAGCAGCTACGGACAGGGGACAGTGAGCAATGAGCAGTTCTTC	CASSYGQGTVSNEQFF
few	TRBV28	TRBD1	TRBJ2-7	TGTGCCAGCAGCGGACAGGCTCCCTACGAGCAGTACTTC	CASSGQAPYEQYF
NA	TRBV27	TRBD2	TRBJ2-5	TGTGCCAGCGGGCGGGAGGAAGAGACCCAGTACTTC	CASGREEETQYF
NA	TRBV5-6	TRBD2	TRBJ2-3	TGTGCCAGCAGGGAAGGACTAGCGGGAAGTTGGATGGATACGCAGTATTTT	CASREGLAGSWMDTQYF
NA	TRBV6-1	TRBD1	TRBJ2-7	TGTGCCAGCAGTGAATACAGGGGGCTCGACGAGCAGTACTTC	CASSEYRGLDEQYF
NA	TRBV28	NA	TRBJ2-5	TGTGCCAGTTCGAGGGGGGGGATTGAGACCCAGTACTTC	CASSRGGIETQYF
NA	TRBV6-7	NA	TRBJ2-1	TGTGCCAGCAGTTACGAACTTCCGGGATCGACCAATGAGCAGTTCTTC	CASSYELPGSTNEQFF
NA	TRBV6-5	TRBD2	TRBJ2-2	TGTGCCAGCAACAAGCGGGGGGGCATCGGGGAGCTGTTTTTT	CASNKRGGIGELFF
NA	TRBV2	NA	TRBJ2-5	TGTGCCAGCAGCCTAACCCAAGAGACCCAGTACTTC	CASSLTQETQYF
NA	TRBV6-5	NA	TRBJ1-1	TGTGCCGCTAAGAGCCCTTTGAACACTGAAGCTTTCTTT	CAAKSPLNTEAFF
NA	TRBV27	NA	TRBJ1-2	TGTGCCAGCATGCGGGTTGCTGGGTCCTATGGCTACACCTTC	CASMRVAGSYGYTF
NA	TRBV5-1	TRBD1	TRBJ1-2	TGCGCCAGCAGCTTGGTACAGGGGGCGCGGGGCTACACCTTC	CASSLVQGARGYTF
NA	TRBV6-6	TRBD2	TRBJ2-7	TGTGCCAGCATCGGGACTAGCGGGAGCTACGAGCAGTACTTC	CASIGTSGSYEQYF